The 3 T cell receptor beta chains in this list originate from one sample, sequenced in a study of T cells in narcolepsy. Sequenced by immunoSEQ multiplex PCR; TCRdb stores in-frame clones only, minus some. The repertoire holds 12,000 or so clones, with 90% to 95% as singletons. Sequencing was carried out using CD45RA- memory CD4+ T cells from PBMCs. The receptor source for this set is a human donor with narcolepsy.

This chain links TRBV4-1 with TRBJ2-3; no reliable D call. CDR3 length: 15 residues. CDR1 and CDR2 from the germline V gene are MGHRA and YSYEKL. Trimming shortened V by 3 bases and J by 9 bases, and 19 bases separated the two germline ends. The CDR3 is CASSQDDPGFSTQYF. The CDR3 bases are TGCGCCAGCAGCCAGGATGATCCGGGTTTCTCGACGCAGTATTTT.

This clone appeared a few times. The chain carries TRBV23-1 and TRBJ1-1; D not certain. TRBV23-1 belongs to the ORF category, with a function that is uncertain. The CDR3 contains 16 residues. V was cut by 0 bases and J by 0 bases, with 11 bases left in between. CDR3 sequence (DNA): TGCGCCAGCAGTCAATCCTCAGCAACCATGAACACTGAAGCTTTCTTT. Amino acid sequence: CASSQSSATMNTEAFF.

This chain joins TRBV27 and TRBJ2-1, with TRBD1 as a possible D gene (7 bases). CDR3 length: 16 residues. Germline CDR1 and CDR2: MNHEY and SMNVEV (reference sequence). V was clipped by 7 bases and J by 0 bases, with 16 bases between them. CDR3 coding DNA: TGTGCCAGCATCCCCCAGGGGGGCCACTCCTACAATGAGCAGTTCTTC. Its translation is CASIPQGGHSYNEQFF.